This section outlines one T cell receptor beta chain sequence together with its context. This entry belongs to a study of early T cells in non-severe SARS-CoV-2 infection. The CDR3 has 14 amino acids. The J segment lost 3 bases and the V segment lost 5 bases, leaving 3 bases of the junction unmatched. MiXCR was run by TCRdb on the 5' RACE reads, yielding one entry per CDR3 protein. The repertoire includes about 94,000 distinct CDR3 sequences, roughly 13% of them detected once, and approximately 2.4% sits in the top ten. This clonotype was sampled from an adult who was a healthcare worker with PCR-confirmed SARS-CoV-2 infection or an uninfected control (not recorded which). The J gene is TRBJ1-5, the V gene TRBV12-3 or TRBV12-4; 8 nucleotides agree with TRBD1. Sample: whole blood. The CDR3 loop is CASSLQGDNQPQHF. The CDR3 DNA follows: TGTGCCAGCAGTCTACAGGGGGACAATCAGCCCCAGCATTTT.